The clone carrying this T cell receptor beta chain has a count of ten or more. Its antigen remains unidentified. The sample belongs to a study of T cells in Graves' hyperthyroidism and ophthalmopathy. The study's findings and limits: From stable hyperthyroidism, ophthalmopathy was set apart by a 13 V-J model. Ophthalmopathy, as predicted by the model, came a median around 6.7 months after the prediction. Most clonotypes expanded in the thyroid (above 0.001) were also present in blood.

For the diagnoses, clinical symptoms, serum thyroxine and TRAb, thyroid ultrasound and orbital computed tomography were used. Germline V lookup: CDR1 SGHRS, CDR2 YFSETQ. The germline V and J ends were trimmed by 0 bases and 6 bases, with 16 bases remaining between them. This CDR3 has 15 amino acids. Researchers amplified the TCR beta CDR3 regions from RNA transcripts. Initially, a first-round RT-PCR of the TCR CDR3 employed the HTBI primer set. TCRdb processed the multiplex PCR reads anew with MiXCR; each CDR3 protein has one entry. The sample consists of over 650,000 distinct CDR3 sequences, about 45% of them appearing once.

The sample comprised peripheral blood or thyroid tissue (not recorded which). The V gene is TRBV5-1, the J gene TRBJ2-7, with D perhaps matching TRBD1 or TRBD2 (5 bases each). This sequence was found in an adult man with Graves' disease, either hyperthyroidism or ophthalmopathy (not recorded which). The CDR3, as DNA: TGCGCCAGCAGCTTGGGACAATCTGGGGACCTCGAGCAGTACTTC. It is translated as CASSLGQSGDLEQYF. Combining the CDR3 with reference TRBV5-1 and TRBJ2-7 gives the whole variable domain KAGVTQTPRYLIKTRGQQVTLSCSPISGHRSVSWYQQTPGQGLQFLFEYFSETQRNKGNFPGRFSGRQFSNSRSEMNVSTLELGDSALYLCASSLGQSGDLEQYFGPGTRLTVT.